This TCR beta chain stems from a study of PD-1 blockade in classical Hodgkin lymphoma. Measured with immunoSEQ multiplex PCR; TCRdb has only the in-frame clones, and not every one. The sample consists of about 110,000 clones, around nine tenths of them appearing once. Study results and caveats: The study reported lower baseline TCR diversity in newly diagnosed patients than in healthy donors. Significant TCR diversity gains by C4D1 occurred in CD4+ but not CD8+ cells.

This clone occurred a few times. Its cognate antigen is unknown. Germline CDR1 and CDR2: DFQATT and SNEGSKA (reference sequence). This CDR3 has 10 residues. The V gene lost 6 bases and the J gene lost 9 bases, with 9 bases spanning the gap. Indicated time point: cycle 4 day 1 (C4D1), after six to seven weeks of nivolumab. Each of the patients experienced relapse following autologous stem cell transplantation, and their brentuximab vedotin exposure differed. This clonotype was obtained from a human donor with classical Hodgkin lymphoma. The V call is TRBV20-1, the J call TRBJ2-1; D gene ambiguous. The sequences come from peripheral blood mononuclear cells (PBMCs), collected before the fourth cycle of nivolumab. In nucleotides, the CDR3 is TGCAGTGCGCGTAAAGGTGAGCAGTTCTTC. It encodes CSARKGEQFF.